This TCR beta chain was recovered during a study of T-cell memory formation after mild COVID-19. Points from the study as a whole: Cross-reactive memory appears to have joined, as suggested by some responding clones showing up in pre-infection memory.

The CDR3 is made up of 14 amino acids. The ends were cut back, 6 bases at V and 3 bases at J, with 15 bases in the middle. Germline V lookup: CDR1 SNHLY, CDR2 FYNNEI. This clonotype was recorded a few times. Its antigen remains unidentified. One entry per CDR3 protein results from TCRdb running MiXCR on the 5' RACE reads. The repertoire holds just under 350,000 distinct CDR3 sequences, with approximately 13% as singletons. This clonotype originated in a man aged 18 to 35 who had mild COVID-19 (a few samples of this study predate the infection). Cell type and time point are not known. The V and J genes are TRBV2 and TRBJ2-7; the D gene is possibly TRBD2 (6 bases). The sample was PBMCs or a T cell subset sorted from them (not recorded which). The CDR3 DNA is TGTGCCAGCAGACGAGAAACTAGCAACTACGAGCAGTACTTC. This encodes CASRRETSNYEQYF.